Listed below are T cell receptor beta chains from one sample, sequenced in a study of blood T cell repertoires in COVID-19. TCRdb keeps only in-frame clones here, not all; method: immunoSEQ multiplex PCR. The sample has 22,000 or so clones; roughly 88% are singletons. Sequencing was performed on peripheral blood. The receptors were sampled from a human donor in a cohort sampled during active COVID-19. The donor label of this sample is uncertain. CDR3s include the opening cysteine and the closing phenylalanine or tryptophan. Each record gives: V gene, J gene, D gene, CDR3 DNA, CDR3 protein. A D gene is named only where the DNA matches it firmly.

TRBV12-3/TRBV12-4	TRBJ2-5	.	TGTGCCAGCAGACATCAAGAGACCCAGTACTTC	CASRHQETQYF
TRBV30	TRBJ1-3	.	TGTGCCTGGAGTGTAGGGGGGGCAGCTGGAAACACCATATATTTT	CAWSVGGAAGNTIYF
TRBV10-2	TRBJ2-1	TRBD2	TGCGCCAGCAGCGAACTAGCGGGAGGCCGAAGCTCCTACAATGAGCAGTTCTTC	CASSELAGGRSSYNEQFF
TRBV15	TRBJ2-7	.	TGTGCCACCAGCAGAGTAGTAGGGGATTGGAACGAGCAGTACTTC	CATSRVVGDWNEQYF
TRBV5-1	TRBJ2-5	TRBD1	TGCGCCAGCAGCCAAAACAGGGGAGAGACCCAGTACTTC	CASSQNRGETQYF
TRBV20-1	TRBJ2-1	.	TGCAGTGCTAGTTTCTCAGGACATGGGTGGACTGAGCAGTTCTTC	CSASFSGHGWTEQFF
TRBV28	TRBJ2-1	.	TGTGCCAGCCGCGATCGACAGGCCCCCGGGGAGCAGTTCTTC	CASRDRQAPGEQFF
TRBV10-3	TRBJ2-4	TRBD2	TGTGCCATCAGTGAGTCTCGGGCGAGCGGGAGTGCCAAAAACATTCAGTACTTC	CAISESRASGSAKNIQYF
TRBV10-3	TRBJ2-3	TRBD1	TGTGCCATCGGCGCGACAGGGAATAAGGATACGCAGTATTTT	CAIGATGNKDTQYF
TRBV6-1	TRBJ1-2	.	TGTGCCAGCAGTGAAAGACAGTATGGCTACACCTTC	CASSERQYGYTF
TRBV28	TRBJ2-7	TRBD2	TGTGCCAGCGGGTTAACCGGGACTAGCGGGGGCTCCTACGAGCAGTACTTC	CASGLTGTSGGSYEQYF